The 22 T cell receptor beta chains below all came from one sample that was sequenced in a study of blood T cell repertoires in COVID-19. Assay used: immunoSEQ multiplex PCR; TCRdb lists only in-frame clones, some missing. The data show some 31,000 clones, 65% to 85% seen once. What was sequenced was peripheral blood. The source of these receptors is a man between 70 and 80 years old with COVID-19, enrolled during active disease.

The CDR3 region is CASSFGTSGSDEQYF. The CDR3 bases are TGTGCCAGCAGCTTTGGGACTAGCGGGAGTGACGAGCAGTACTTC. V is TRBV9 and J is TRBJ2-7, with 14 bases identical to TRBD2. J was trimmed by 5 bases and V by 4 bases; bases with no gene match: 5. This CDR3 contains 15 residues. The germline CDR1 and CDR2 sequences are SGDLS and YYNGEE.

This chain joins TRBV30 and TRBJ1-5, with no clear D. V was shortened by 0 bases and J by 4 bases, with 13 bases between the two germline ends. The germline V gene encodes CDR1 GTSNPN and CDR2 SVGIG (reference sequence). The CDR3 is 15 amino acids. DNA for the CDR3: TGTGCCTGGAGTGTACAAAGTTATATAAATCAGCCCCAGCATTTT. This gives the protein CAWSVQSYINQPQHF.

This clone was observed a few times. The V and J genes are TRBV6-5 and TRBJ2-1; D gene uncertain. This CDR3 comprises 13 residues. Germline V gene lookup returns CDR1 MNHEY and CDR2 SVGAGI. V gave up 5 bases and J gave up 7 bases, with 12 bases separating them. CDR3 bases: TGTGCCAGCAGTATAACGCCCCGGAATGAGCAGTTCTTC. It codes for CASSITPRNEQFF.

V is TRBV5-6 and J is TRBJ2-1; D is possibly TRBD1 (6 bases). This CDR3 is 13 amino acids long. Germline CDR1 SGHDT, CDR2 YYEEEE. V dropped 4 bases and J dropped 10 bases, with 15 bases sitting between them. CDR3 in amino acids: CASSQGFGQEQFF. The CDR3 bases are TGTGCCAGCAGCCAGGGGTTCGGGCAGGAGCAGTTCTTC.

The gene calls are TRBV5-1 and TRBJ1-5; D is unresolved. Germline assignment: CDR1 SGHRS and CDR2 YFSETQ. V lost 2 bases to trimming and J lost 3 bases, with 9 bases between them. There are 14 residues in the CDR3. CDR3 residues: CASSLPGLNQPQHF. The DNA of the CDR3 is TGCGCCAGCAGCTTACCAGGACTCAATCAGCCCCAGCATTTT.

V and J are TRBV30 and TRBJ1-2, with D hard to call. The V end was cut by 2 bases, the J end by 0 bases, with 10 bases between. This CDR3 is 14 amino acids long. Germline values: CDR1 GTSNPN, CDR2 SVGIG (reference sequence). This CDR3 reads CAWSSSTTNYGYTF. In DNA, the CDR3 is TGTGCCTGGAGTTCATCGACAACTAACTATGGCTACACCTTC. Looking up the rest from reference TRBV30 and TRBJ1-2 gives the full variable domain: SQTIHQWPATLVQPVGSPLSLECTVEGTSNPNLYWYRQAAGRGLQLLFYSVGIGQISSEVPQNLSASRPQDRQFILSSKKLLLSDSGFYLCAWSSSTTNYGYTFGSGTRLTVV.

The chain employs TRBV28 and TRBJ1-2; D is ambiguous. CDR3 size: 11 residues. The germline V gene encodes CDR1 MDHEN and CDR2 SYDVKM. Trimming pared 7 bases from V and 4 bases from J, leaving 7 bases between. In DNA form, the CDR3 reads TGTGCCAGCACTTCCTCCTATGGCTACACCTTC. Translation gives CASTSSYGYTF.

The chain carries TRBV2 and TRBJ2-5; D ambiguous. Trimming took off 2 bases at V and 0 bases at J, with 10 bases between the two ends. Germline V CDR1 and CDR2: SNHLY, FYNNEI. The CDR3 is 15 amino acids. As DNA, the CDR3 is TGTGCCAGCAGTGAATCGACAAGTTACCAAGAGACCCAGTACTTC. Protein sequence: CASSESTSYQETQYF.

This chain joins TRBV6-5 and TRBJ1-5; 8 bases map to TRBD1. With 4 bases clipped from V and 8 bases from J, the junction kept 1 base outside the gene matches. The length of the CDR3 is 12 residues. CDR1 is MNHEY and CDR2 is SVGAGI in the germline V gene. CDR3 amino acids: CASSSTGEPQHF. In DNA form, the CDR3 reads TGTGCCAGCAGTTCGACAGGGGAGCCCCAGCATTTT.

The chain is built from TRBV6-5 and TRBJ2-7, with D unclear. V gave up 0 bases and J gave up 0 bases, with 9 bases separating them. This CDR3 region has 15 residues. CDR1 MNHEY and CDR2 SVGAGI come from the germline V gene. CDR3 DNA sequence: TGTGCCAGCAGTTACTCGAGCGCGTACTCCTACGAGCAGTACTTC. Translated, it gives CASSYSSAYSYEQYF.

A few counts support this clone. The rearrangement links TRBV4-3 to TRBJ2-7; 9 bases line up with TRBD2. This CDR3 is 18 amino acids long. CDR1 is LGHNA, CDR2 YSLEER, per germline. Losses at the gene ends were 1 base for V and 2 bases for J; bases not matched to a gene: 12. The CDR3 nucleotides are TGCGCCAGCAGCCAAGGAGAAGTAGCGGGAGACCACCCCTACGAGCAGTACTTC. It encodes CASSQGEVAGDHPYEQYF.

The rearrangement joins TRBV3-1 (or the pseudogene TRBV3-2) to TRBJ2-3; 8 positions agree with TRBD2. CDR3 size: 14 residues. Germline values: CDR1 LGHDT, CDR2 YNNKEL (reference sequence). Trimming cost V 8 bases and J 8 bases; bases outside gene matches: 12. The CDR3 sequence: CASGKSGGGGTQYF. The CDR3 region has the DNA TGTGCCAGCGGCAAAAGCGGGGGAGGGGGTACGCAGTATTTT.

This clone was seen a few times. The chain couples TRBV3-1 (or the pseudogene TRBV3-2) to TRBJ1-2; D possibly corresponds to TRBD1 (5 bases). V shed 7 bases and J shed 14 bases, with 26 bases lying between them. This CDR3 is 14 amino acids long. The V gene's germline CDR1 is LGHDT and CDR2 YNNKEL (reference sequence). CDR3 nucleotide sequence: TGTGCCAGCACCCATATAAGGACGGGACTAGGGGCAACCTTC. Protein: CASTHIRTGLGATF.

By frequency in the sample, this clone is large. V usage is TRBV6-5 and J usage is TRBJ2-2, with a possible D match to TRBD2 (6 bases). With 0 bases removed from V and 7 bases from J, the gap between germline ends came to 15 bases. This CDR3 contains 16 residues. Germline CDR1 is MNHEY and CDR2 is SVGAGI. The chain's CDR3 is CASSYSRGGENGELFF. The CDR3 bases are TGTGCCAGCAGTTACTCGAGGGGAGGCGAGAACGGGGAGCTGTTTTTT.

The chain employs TRBV5-1 and TRBJ2-1; TRBD2 matches 8 bases. The trim removed 3 bases at V and 8 bases at J, leaving 7 bases unmatched. The CDR3 spans 14 residues. Germline V CDR1 and CDR2: SGHRS, YFSETQ. The CDR3 sequence: CASSWSGSDDEQFF. CDR3 nucleotides: TGCGCCAGCAGCTGGAGCGGGAGTGACGATGAGCAGTTCTTC.

V and J are TRBV7-2 and TRBJ2-7, with 10 bases lining up with TRBD2. Germline CDR1 reads SGHTA; CDR2 reads FQGNSA. Germline trimming cut 1 base from V and 4 bases from J; bases unmatched to any gene: 7. This CDR3 has 16 amino acids. The CDR3, as DNA: TGTGCCAGCAGCTTAGGCTTAGCGGGAGGTATATACGAGCAGTACTTC. Protein product: CASSLGLAGGIYEQYF.

This clone was picked up a small number of times. This chain uses TRBV7-3 with TRBJ2-2; 16 positions match TRBD2. Germline V CDR1 and CDR2: SGHTA, FQGTGA. Trimming took 1 base from V and 4 from J; bases not matched to a gene: 9. The CDR3 spans 20 residues. The CDR3 protein is CASSLKPRGLAGGSTGELFF. The CDR3, as DNA: TGTGCCAGCAGCTTAAAACCCCGGGGACTAGCGGGGGGGAGCACCGGGGAGCTGTTTTTT.

The rearrangement links TRBV27 to TRBJ1-2; 7 bases agree with TRBD1. V shed 5 bases, J shed 4 bases, and the junction held 7 bases outside the gene matches. The CDR3 extends over 14 amino acids. Germline V gene lookup returns CDR1 MNHEY and CDR2 SMNVEV (reference sequence). The CDR3 region is CASSTRQGSYGYTF. The CDR3 nucleotides are TGTGCCAGCAGTACTAGACAGGGAAGCTATGGCTACACCTTC.

This chain connects TRBV29-1 to TRBJ2-5, with 7 bases lining up with TRBD1. The CDR3 contains 14 residues. J lost 1 base, V lost 6 bases, and 8 bases had no gene match. Germline V CDR1 and CDR2: SQVTM, ANQGSEA. The CDR3 bases are TGCAGCGTAGAAAGATCAGGGGGCCAAGAGACCCAGTACTTC. This sequence encodes CSVERSGGQETQYF.

This chain joins TRBV28 and TRBJ2-4; possibly TRBD2 for D (6 bases). There are 15 residues in the CDR3. Per germline, CDR1 MDHEN and CDR2 SYDVKM. The V and J ends lost 6 bases and 0 bases respectively, with 12 bases between them. As DNA, the CDR3 is TGTGCCAGCAGCTCTGGGGGGATAGCCAAAAACATTCAGTACTTC. Protein product: CASSSGGIAKNIQYF.

The CDR3 coding sequence is TGTGCCACCAGTGAGTCCCAGGGGAATGAGCAGTTCTTC. It encodes CATSESQGNEQFF. This chain joins TRBV24-1 and TRBJ2-1, with a weak D call TRBD1 (6 bases). V lost 4 bases and J lost 7, with 10 bases in between. CDR1 is KGHDR, CDR2 SFDVKD, per germline. The CDR3 covers 13 residues.

This clone was observed a handful of times. CDR3 bases: TGTGCCACCAGTGATACCTCGACAGGGGGGCAGACCCAGTACTTC. This sequence encodes CATSDTSTGGQTQYF. V and J are TRBV24-1 and TRBJ2-5, with 9 nucleotides matching TRBD1. This CDR3 has 15 amino acids. Germline V lookup: CDR1 KGHDR, CDR2 SFDVKD. J gave up 6 bases and V 3 bases, and 7 bases lay outside the gene matches.